Presented here are 29 T cell receptor beta chains from one specimen sequenced in a study of control samples from healthy donors and cancer patients. Measured with immunoSEQ multiplex PCR; TCRdb has only the in-frame clones, and not every one. The data hold fewer than 90,000 clones, with over 85% observed a single time. Sample: PBMCs. These receptors were collected from a woman aged 55-75 years with head and neck cancer.

The chain combines TRBV6-1 with TRBJ1-4; 12 positions agree with TRBD1. Unmatched junction bases numbered 13, after V lost 4 bases and J lost 7 bases. The CDR3 sequence is 18 residues long. Germline values: CDR1 MNHNS, CDR2 SASEGT. The DNA for the CDR3 is TGTGCCAGCAGTGGAAGGGACAGGGGGCGTCTTATTGGTGAAAAACTGTTTTTT. This codes for CASSGRDRGRLIGEKLFF.

The chain is built from TRBV3-1 (or the pseudogene TRBV3-2) and TRBJ2-5; 7 nucleotides line up with TRBD2. Looked up from germline, CDR1 is LGHDT and CDR2 is YNNKEL (reference sequence). The CDR3 length is 13 residues. With V trimmed by 6 bases and J by 4 bases, 5 bases remained unmatched. The CDR3 sequence is CASRLPGGETQYF. In DNA form, the CDR3 reads TGTGCCAGCAGGCTCCCGGGGGGAGAGACCCAGTACTTC.

V usage is TRBV7-9 and J usage is TRBJ2-1; the match to TRBD2 covers 11 bases. Germline values: CDR1 SEHNR, CDR2 FQNEAQ (reference sequence). The CDR3 consists of 15 residues. The ends lost 4 bases at V and 6 bases at J; junction bases unmatched: 5. The CDR3 DNA reads TGTGCCAGCAGCTATATTAGCGGGAGGGCCAATGAGCAGTTCTTC. Translated, it gives CASSYISGRANEQFF. Based on the CDR3 plus reference TRBV7-9 and TRBJ2-1, the full variable domain is DTGVSQNPRHKITKRGQNVTFRCDPISEHNRLYWYRQTLGQGPEFLTYFQNEAQLEKSRLLSDRFSAERPKGSFSTLEIQRTEQGDSAMYLCASSYISGRANEQFFGPGTRLTVL.

This chain links TRBV5-1 with TRBJ2-5; D is possibly TRBD1 (5 bases). V lost 0 bases and J 5 bases, leaving 11 bases between the germline ends. Per the germline V gene, CDR1 is SGHRS and CDR2 is YFSETQ. The CDR3 covers 14 residues. The CDR3 loop reads CASSLAQAEETQYF. The CDR3 DNA reads TGCGCCAGCAGCTTGGCACAGGCCGAGGAGACCCAGTACTTC.

The chain couples TRBV28 to TRBJ2-7; D gene unclear. This CDR3 region has 16 residues. Per the germline V gene, CDR1 is MDHEN and CDR2 is SYDVKM. Trimming removed 5 bases at V and 2 bases at J, with 19 bases between. CDR3 DNA sequence: TGTGCCAGCAGTACCCAAACGGGTACTGGGACCTACGAGCAGTACTTC. Translation gives CASSTQTGTGTYEQYF. Full variable domain (remainder filled in from reference TRBV28 and TRBJ2-7): DVKVTQSSRYLVKRTGEKVFLECVQDMDHENMFWYRQDPGLGLRLIYFSYDVKMKEKGDIPEGYSVSREKKERFSLILESASTNQTSMYLCASSTQTGTGTYEQYFGPGTRLTVT.

J is TRBJ2-7 and V is TRBV18; D uncertain. There are 12 residues in the CDR3. In germline, CDR1 is KGHSH, CDR2 LQKENI. The V end lost 5 bases, the J end lost 5 bases, and 10 bases lay between the germline ends. CDR3 region: CASSGKGNEQYF. DNA for the CDR3: TGTGCCAGCTCAGGCAAAGGGAACGAGCAGTACTTC.

This clone was picked up one time. The chain joins TRBV28 to TRBJ2-1; 11 bases agree with TRBD2. V shed 8 bases, J shed 6 bases, and the junction held 9 bases outside the gene matches. Germline lookup yields CDR1 MDHEN and CDR2 SYDVKM. The CDR3 is 15 residues long. This CDR3 is CASSNSGRVLNEQFF. The CDR3 bases are TGTGCCAGCTCGAATAGCGGGAGGGTCCTCAATGAGCAGTTCTTC.

This sequence joins TRBV19 and TRBJ1-5; 11 nucleotides line up with TRBD1. Trimming cost V 4 bases and J 2 bases; bases outside gene matches: 7. The length of the CDR3 is 17 residues. Per the germline V gene, CDR1 is LNHDA and CDR2 is SQIVND (reference sequence). The CDR3 DNA reads as TGTGCCAGTAGTAGCGGGACAGGGGGACGGGGCAATCAGCCCCAGCATTTT. Amino acid sequence: CASSSGTGGRGNQPQHF.

The chain carries TRBV29-1 and TRBJ2-7; 7 nucleotides line up with TRBD2. V gave up 6 bases and J gave up 7 bases; unmatched junction bases: 9. CDR3 length: 12 amino acids. Germline CDR1 and CDR2: SQVTM and ANQGSEA. Here the CDR3 DNA reads TGCAGCGTCCGGGAAGCGGGAAGGGAGCAGTACTTC. It specifies CSVREAGREQYF.

V gene TRBV4-1 combines with J gene TRBJ2-1; D might be TRBD2 (6 bases). The germline V and J ends were trimmed by 3 bases and 9 bases, with 18 bases remaining between them. This CDR3 has 15 amino acids. From germline, CDR1 is MGHRA and CDR2 YSYEKL. The CDR3 sequence is CASSHPTDYPPEQFF. The CDR3, as DNA: TGCGCCAGCAGCCACCCAACGGACTACCCCCCTGAGCAGTTCTTC.

V and J are TRBV10-3 and TRBJ1-2; D is perhaps TRBD1 (5 bases). The CDR3 length is 12 residues. CDR1 is ENHRY, CDR2 SYGVKD, per germline. V shed 4 bases and J shed 4 bases, with 7 bases lying between them. CDR3 in amino acids: CAISGGSYGYTF. The CDR3 region has the DNA TGTGCCATCAGTGGGGGGAGCTATGGCTACACCTTC.

The chain couples TRBV19 to TRBJ1-4, with D possibly matching TRBD1 (6 bases). This CDR3 comprises 14 residues. The V end lost 6 bases, the J end lost 7 bases, and 15 bases lay between the germline ends. CDR1 is LNHDA and CDR2 is SQIVND in the germline V gene (reference sequence). The CDR3 nucleotides read TGTGCCAGTAGCTCGGGACACTGGGGTGAAAAACTGTTTTTT. Translating it yields CASSSGHWGEKLFF.

On this clone itself: Additional DNA sequences in this sample encode the identical CDR3. The V call is TRBV27, the J call TRBJ2-7, with 10 bases matching TRBD2. Germline V gene data show CDR1 as MNHEY and CDR2 as SMNVEV (reference sequence). The CDR3 consists of 15 residues. J gave up 3 bases and V 0 bases, and 2 bases lay outside the gene matches. DNA for the CDR3: TGTGCCAGCAGTTTATCTAGCGGGAGGTTCTACGAGCAGTACTTC. Amino acid sequence: CASSLSSGRFYEQYF.

This chain connects TRBV28 to TRBJ2-7; D is possibly TRBD1 (6 bases). This CDR3 has 15 amino acids. Per the germline V gene, CDR1 is MDHEN and CDR2 is SYDVKM. Trimming stripped 10 bases from V and 3 bases from J, with 22 bases between. The CDR3: CATRGIRLLVYEQYF. The CDR3 bases are TGTGCCACCAGGGGAATTCGACTTTTGGTCTACGAGCAGTACTTC.

The J gene is TRBJ1-4, the V gene TRBV7-9; 7 positions agree with TRBD1. The length of the CDR3 is 15 residues. Germline CDR1 and CDR2: SEHNR and FQNEAQ (reference sequence). V lost 6 bases to trimming and J lost 2 bases; unmatched junction nucleotides: 6. The CDR3 DNA sequence: TGTGCCAGCAGGTATACGGGACAGACTAATGAAAAACTGTTTTTT. Its protein is CASRYTGQTNEKLFF.

The J gene is TRBJ2-3, the V gene TRBV5-1, with TRBD2 matching over 7 bases. The trim removed 0 bases at V and 8 bases at J, leaving 3 bases unmatched. Germline lookup yields CDR1 SGHRS and CDR2 YFSETQ. The length of the CDR3 is 13 residues. This chain's CDR3 is CASSLASGGTQYF. In DNA, the CDR3 is TGCGCCAGCAGCTTGGCCTCGGGGGGTACGCAGTATTTT. Filled out from reference TRBV5-1 and TRBJ2-3, the complete variable domain reads KAGVTQTPRYLIKTRGQQVTLSCSPISGHRSVSWYQQTPGQGLQFLFEYFSETQRNKGNFPGRFSGRQFSNSRSEMNVSTLELGDSALYLCASSLASGGTQYFGPGTRLTVL.

The chain is built from TRBV21-1 and TRBJ1-1; the table's D call, TRBD1, was not checked against the DNA. TRBV21-1 is a documented pseudogene. This CDR3 is built from 16 residues. CDR3 sequence reads: CASSTETGSRGTEAFF. CDR3 sequence (DNA): TGTGCCAGCAGCACCGAGACAGGGTCGCGAGGCACTGAAGCTTTCTTT.

The chain joins TRBV2 to TRBJ1-5, with a possible D match to TRBD1 (6 bases). CDR3 length: 16 residues. The germline V gene has CDR1 SNHLY and CDR2 FYNNEI. Trimming left V 7 bases short and J 1 base short, with 17 bases between. This CDR3 reads CASTEQGLGSNQPQHF. The CDR3 nucleotides read TGTGCCAGCACTGAGCAGGGGTTGGGGAGCAATCAGCCCCAGCATTTT.

The rearrangement joins TRBV6-5 to TRBJ1-1; a weak D match, TRBD1 (6 bases). The CDR3 has 13 amino acids. Trimming stripped 6 bases from V and 6 bases from J, with 14 bases between. Germline CDR1 and CDR2: MNHEY and SVGAGI. The CDR3 sequence: CASRSGQKPEAFF. The CDR3 DNA sequence: TGTGCCAGCAGATCCGGACAGAAACCTGAAGCTTTCTTT.

This rearrangement joins TRBV29-1 to TRBJ1-5; perhaps TRBD1 as D (5 bases). The length of the CDR3 is 12 residues. Between the trimmed V and J ends, which lost 5 bases and 3 bases, there was a span of 8 bases. CDR1 SQVTM and CDR2 ANQGSEA come from the germline V gene. The CDR3 protein is CSVWGDNQPQHF. CDR3 in DNA: TGCAGCGTTTGGGGCGACAATCAGCCCCAGCATTTT.

The chain employs TRBV7-2 and TRBJ1-2; the D gene is possibly TRBD1 (6 bases). V shed 0 bases and J shed 8 bases, with 13 bases lying between them. In germline, CDR1 is SGHTA, CDR2 FQGNSA. CDR3 length equals 14 residues. This CDR3 is CASSLAIGGEGYTF. The DNA for the CDR3 is TGTGCCAGCAGCTTAGCGATTGGGGGCGAGGGCTACACCTTC.

CDR3 DNA: TGTGCCAGCTTAAAGACGGGGGGGAATGAGCAGTTCTTC. Its protein is CASLKTGGNEQFF. V usage is TRBV6-5 and J usage is TRBJ2-1; 8 positions agree with TRBD2. Germline trimming cut 8 bases from V and 7 bases from J; bases unmatched to any gene: 7. The CDR3 is 13 amino acids. Per germline, CDR1 MNHEY and CDR2 SVGAGI.

This clone was seen only once. The chain couples TRBV4-1 to TRBJ2-1; D is undetermined. CDR3 length equals 15 residues. Germline lookup yields CDR1 MGHRA and CDR2 YSYEKL. V dropped 4 bases and J dropped 0 bases, with 10 bases sitting between them. CDR3 sequence reads: CASSRAGSSYNEQFF. CDR3 DNA sequence: TGCGCCAGCAGCCGAGCAGGTTCCTCCTACAATGAGCAGTTCTTC.

The chain carries TRBV12-3 or TRBV12-4 and TRBJ1-1; D is unclear. There are 13 residues in the CDR3. V shed 5 bases and J shed 11 bases, with 18 bases lying between them. The CDR3 DNA reads TGTGCCAGCAGTACCTCGCGGGCGACTGGGGCTTTCTTT. This encodes CASSTSRATGAFF.

J is TRBJ2-3 and V is TRBV30; 10 bases align to TRBD2. CDR1 is GTSNPN and CDR2 is SVGIG in the germline V gene (reference sequence). The junction had 8 bases not matched to a gene; V was cut back by 5 bases and J by 3 bases. CDR3 length equals 15 residues. The CDR3 region is CAWGPGLASTDTQYF. CDR3 DNA: TGTGCCTGGGGGCCGGGACTAGCGTCTACAGATACGCAGTATTTT.

The CDR3 sequence: CASSSKLAENTGELFF. The CDR3 DNA follows: TGTGCCAGCAGTTCCAAACTAGCGGAGAACACCGGGGAGCTGTTTTTT. The chain carries TRBV28 and TRBJ2-2, with TRBD2 matching 8 bases. V dropped 4 bases and J dropped 1; count of bases not matched to a gene: 5. From germline, CDR1 is MDHEN and CDR2 SYDVKM. The CDR3 has 16 residues. Based on the CDR3 plus reference TRBV28 and TRBJ2-2, the full variable domain is DVKVTQSSRYLVKRTGEKVFLECVQDMDHENMFWYRQDPGLGLRLIYFSYDVKMKEKGDIPEGYSVSREKKERFSLILESASTNQTSMYLCASSSKLAENTGELFFGEGSRLTVL.

This chain joins TRBV19 and TRBJ2-1; 10 bases agree with TRBD2. CDR3 length: 16 amino acids. V shed 5 bases and J 1 base; nucleotides not matched to a gene: 5. The germline V gene encodes CDR1 LNHDA and CDR2 SQIVND (reference sequence). CDR3 nucleotide sequence: TGTGCCAGTAGTGGGGGACTAGCGATTTCCTACAATGAGCAGTTCTTC. Its protein is CASSGGLAISYNEQFF.

J is TRBJ1-1 and V is TRBV5-1, with no clear D. This CDR3 comprises 12 residues. Germline V lookup: CDR1 SGHRS, CDR2 YFSETQ. Trimming removed 1 base from V and 9 bases from J, with 10 bases in between. CDR3 sequence: CASSLSYNKAFF. The CDR3 DNA reads TGCGCCAGCAGCTTGTCATACAACAAAGCTTTCTTT.

This chain uses TRBV30 with TRBJ2-7, with 11 bases identical to TRBD1. Per the germline V gene, CDR1 is GTSNPN and CDR2 is SVGIG (reference sequence). After removal of 1 base from V and 6 bases from J, the junction contained 11 bases not matched to a gene. The CDR3 covers 16 residues. In nucleotides, the CDR3 is TGTGCCTGGAGTGGTCCAATCTGGACAGGGGGCGGCGAGCAGTACTTC. Its translation is CAWSGPIWTGGGEQYF. Combining the CDR3 with reference TRBV30 and TRBJ2-7 gives the whole variable domain SQTIHQWPATLVQPVGSPLSLECTVEGTSNPNLYWYRQAAGRGLQLLFYSVGIGQISSEVPQNLSASRPQDRQFILSSKKLLLSDSGFYLCAWSGPIWTGGGEQYFGPGTRLTVT.